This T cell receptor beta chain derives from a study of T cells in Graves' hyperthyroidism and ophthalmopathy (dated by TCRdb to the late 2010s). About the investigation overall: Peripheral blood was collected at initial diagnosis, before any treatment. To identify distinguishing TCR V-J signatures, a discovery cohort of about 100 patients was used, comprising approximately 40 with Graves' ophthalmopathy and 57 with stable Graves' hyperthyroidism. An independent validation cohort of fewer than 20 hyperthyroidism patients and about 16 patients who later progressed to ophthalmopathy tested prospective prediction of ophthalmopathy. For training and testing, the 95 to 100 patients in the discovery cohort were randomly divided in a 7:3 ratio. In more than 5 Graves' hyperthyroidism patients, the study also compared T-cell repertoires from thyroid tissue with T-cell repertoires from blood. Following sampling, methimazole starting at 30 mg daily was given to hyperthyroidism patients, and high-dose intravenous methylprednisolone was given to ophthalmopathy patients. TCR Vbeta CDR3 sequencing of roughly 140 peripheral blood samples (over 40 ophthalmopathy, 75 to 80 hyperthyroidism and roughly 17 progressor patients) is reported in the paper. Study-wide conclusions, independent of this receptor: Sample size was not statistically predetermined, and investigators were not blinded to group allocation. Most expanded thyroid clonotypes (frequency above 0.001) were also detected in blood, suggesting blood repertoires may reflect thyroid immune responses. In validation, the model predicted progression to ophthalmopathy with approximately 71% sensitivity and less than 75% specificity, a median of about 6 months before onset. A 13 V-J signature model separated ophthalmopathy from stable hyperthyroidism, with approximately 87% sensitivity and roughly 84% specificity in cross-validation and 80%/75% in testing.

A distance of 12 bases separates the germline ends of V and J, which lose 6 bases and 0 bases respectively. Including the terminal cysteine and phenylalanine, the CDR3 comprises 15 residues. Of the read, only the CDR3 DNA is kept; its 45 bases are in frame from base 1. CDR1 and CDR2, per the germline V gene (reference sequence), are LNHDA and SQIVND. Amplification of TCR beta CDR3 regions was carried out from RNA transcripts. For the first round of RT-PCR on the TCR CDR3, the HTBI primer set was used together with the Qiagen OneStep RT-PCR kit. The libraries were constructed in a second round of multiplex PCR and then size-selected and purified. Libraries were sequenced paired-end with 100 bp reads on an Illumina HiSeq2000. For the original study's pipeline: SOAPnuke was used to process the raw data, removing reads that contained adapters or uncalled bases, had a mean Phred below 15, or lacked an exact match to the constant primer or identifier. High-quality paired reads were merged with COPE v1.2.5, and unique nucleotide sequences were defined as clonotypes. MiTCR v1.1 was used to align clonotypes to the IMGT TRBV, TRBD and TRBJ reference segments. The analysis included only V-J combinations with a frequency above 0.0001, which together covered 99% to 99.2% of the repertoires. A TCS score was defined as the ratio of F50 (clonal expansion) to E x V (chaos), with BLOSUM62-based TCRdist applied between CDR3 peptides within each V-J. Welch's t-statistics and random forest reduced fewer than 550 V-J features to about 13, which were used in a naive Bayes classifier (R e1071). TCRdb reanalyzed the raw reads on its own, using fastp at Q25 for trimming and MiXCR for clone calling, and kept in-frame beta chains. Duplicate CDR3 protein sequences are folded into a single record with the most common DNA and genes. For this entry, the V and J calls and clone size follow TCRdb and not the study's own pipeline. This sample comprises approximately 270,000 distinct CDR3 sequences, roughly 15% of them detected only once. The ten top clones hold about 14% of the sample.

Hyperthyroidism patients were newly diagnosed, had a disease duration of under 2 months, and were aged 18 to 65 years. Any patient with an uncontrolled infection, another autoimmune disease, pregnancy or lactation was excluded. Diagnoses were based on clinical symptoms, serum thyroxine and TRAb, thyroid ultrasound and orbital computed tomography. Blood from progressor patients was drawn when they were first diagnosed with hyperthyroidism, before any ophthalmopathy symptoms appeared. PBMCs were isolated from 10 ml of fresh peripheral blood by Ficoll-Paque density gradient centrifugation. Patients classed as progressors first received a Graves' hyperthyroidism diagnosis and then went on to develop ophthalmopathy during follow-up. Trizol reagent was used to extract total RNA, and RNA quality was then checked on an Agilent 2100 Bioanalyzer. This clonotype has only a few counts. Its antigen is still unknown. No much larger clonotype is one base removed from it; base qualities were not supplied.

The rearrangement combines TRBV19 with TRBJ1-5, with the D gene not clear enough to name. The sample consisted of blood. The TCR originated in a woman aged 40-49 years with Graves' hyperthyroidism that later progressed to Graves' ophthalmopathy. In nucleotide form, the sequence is TGTGCCAGTAGGAACGTGGGGTATAGCAATCAGCCCCAGCATTTT. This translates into CASRNVGYSNQPQHF. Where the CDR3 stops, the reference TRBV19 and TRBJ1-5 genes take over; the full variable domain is DGGITQSPKYLFRKEGQNVTLSCEQNLNHDAMYWYRQDPGQGLRLIYYSQIVNDFQKGDIAEGYSVSREKKESFPLTVTSAQKNPTAFYLCASRNVGYSNQPQHFGDGTRLSIL.